These 11 T cell receptor beta chains originate from one sample sequenced in a study of neurological immune-mediated disorders. TCRdb redid the calling of the 5' RACE reads with MiXCR, one entry per CDR3 protein. The sample includes under 70,000 distinct CDR3 sequences, under 30% of them seen just once. Time point noted: technical triplicate 2. The sequencing sample was made of PBMCs. The receptors originated from a man between 60 and 70 years old with HTLV-1-associated myelopathy (HAM/TSP).

At least ten counts were recorded for this clonotype. This chain links TRBV6-5 with TRBJ1-4; no reliable D call. Germline V gene data show CDR1 as MNHEY and CDR2 as SVGAGI. Trimming left V 5 bases short and J 0 bases short, with 16 bases between. The CDR3 sequence is 17 residues long. CDR3 bases: TGTGCCAGCAGTCCGACCGGGCCCCCACCAACTAATGAAAAACTGTTTTTT. Encoded protein: CASSPTGPPPTNEKLFF.

This clonotype was seen many times. This chain links TRBV20-1 with TRBJ1-5; D might be TRBD1 (6 bases). CDR1 is DFQATT, CDR2 SNEGSKA, per germline (reference sequence). This CDR3 region has 15 residues. V shed 3 bases and J shed 1 base, with 13 bases lying between them. In nucleotides, the CDR3 is TGCAGTGCTAGTCGAACAGGGCAGAGCAATCAGCCCCAGCATTTT. Amino acids: CSASRTGQSNQPQHF.

This clonotype has at least ten counts. The V gene is TRBV5-1, the J gene TRBJ2-7; D uncertain. The CDR3 is 14 residues long. Trimming removed 0 bases at V and 0 bases at J, with 7 bases between. CDR1 and CDR2 from the germline V gene are SGHRS and YFSETQ. This CDR3 reads CASSLDHGSYEQYF. CDR3 bases: TGCGCCAGCAGCTTGGATCACGGCTCCTACGAGCAGTACTTC.

This clonotype was recorded at least ten times. This sequence joins TRBV5-1 and TRBJ2-2; possibly TRBD2 for D (5 bases). This CDR3 spans 15 amino acids. Trimming pared 5 bases from V and 3 bases from J, leaving 14 bases between. Germline CDR1 reads SGHRS; CDR2 reads YFSETQ. The CDR3 DNA reads TGCGCCAGCAGTTCTCCCTTGGGAGACACCGGGGAGCTGTTTTTT. Amino acids: CASSSPLGDTGELFF.

This clonotype was picked up many times. V gene TRBV12-3 or TRBV12-4 combines with J gene TRBJ2-7, with D tentatively TRBD1 or TRBD2 (6 bases each). Trimming removed 8 bases at V and 5 bases at J, with 13 bases between. This CDR3 is 12 amino acids long. The CDR3 DNA reads TGTGCCAGCTCCCCGGGGGCCAACGAGCAGTACTTC. Translation: CASSPGANEQYF.

Many counts were recorded for this clonotype. The rearrangement uses TRBV13 and TRBJ2-1; 10 nucleotides agree with TRBD1. The CDR3 is made up of 14 amino acids. Germline CDR1 reads PRHDT; CDR2 reads FYEKMQ (reference sequence). V shed 3 bases and J 7 bases; nucleotides not matched to a gene: 3. The CDR3 nucleotides are TGTGCCAGCAGCTTCAGACAGGGGGCTAATGAGCAGTTCTTC. It codes for CASSFRQGANEQFF.

This clonotype was seen a handful of times. The chain carries TRBV10-3 and TRBJ2-3; possible D gene TRBD2, 6 bases. The V end was cut by 3 bases, the J end by 4 bases, with 11 bases between. CDR1 and CDR2 (germline): ENHRY, SYGVKD. The CDR3 totals 14 residues. This CDR3 reads CAISDGREADTQYF. CDR3 DNA sequence: TGTGCCATCAGTGATGGTAGGGAGGCAGATACGCAGTATTTT.

At least ten counts were recorded for this clonotype. Here the CDR3 reads CASSHWDGNTEAFF. CDR3 in DNA: TGCGCCAGCAGTCACTGGGACGGAAACACTGAAGCTTTCTTT. The chain carries TRBV5-1 and TRBJ1-1, with D possibly matching TRBD1 (5 bases). The germline CDR1 and CDR2 sequences are SGHRS and YFSETQ. V was trimmed by 5 bases and J by 2 bases, leaving 13 bases between them. The CDR3 extends over 14 amino acids.

CDR3 residues: CASRVVGQGDEAFF. In DNA, the CDR3 is TGTGCCAGCAGGGTCGTAGGGCAGGGGGATGAAGCTTTCTTT. J is TRBJ1-1 and V is TRBV7-9; 7 bases fit TRBD1. CDR1 is SEHNR and CDR2 is FQNEAQ in the germline V gene (reference sequence). J was trimmed by 7 bases and V by 6 bases; bases with no gene match: 11. This CDR3 comprises 14 residues.

This clonotype was seen at least ten times. The CDR3 nucleotides read TGTGCCAGCAGCCAAGACAGGGTATACGAGCAGTACTTC. Protein: CASSQDRVYEQYF. The chain links TRBV27 to TRBJ2-7; 7 positions match TRBD1. Losses at the gene ends were 6 bases for V and 4 bases for J; bases not matched to a gene: 6. CDR1 and CDR2 (germline): MNHEY, SMNVEV (reference sequence). This CDR3 is 13 amino acids long.

Many counts were recorded for this clonotype. This rearrangement joins TRBV12-3 or TRBV12-4 to TRBJ2-7, with 9 positions matching TRBD1. The CDR3 has 15 amino acids. V was clipped by 3 bases and J by 5 bases; unmatched bases: 8. The CDR3 spells CASSLGGQGRDEQYF. The CDR3 DNA reads as TGTGCCAGCAGTTTGGGCGGACAGGGGAGGGACGAGCAGTACTTC.